This T cell receptor (beta chain) derives from a study of cytomegalovirus exposure and HLA in healthy donors (dated by TCRdb to 2016 to 2017). About the study as a whole: An earlier analysis of some 600 of the donors reported about 260 Gb of sequence data and around 110 million unique TCR beta sequences obtained from about 200 million T cells. About 300 gigabases of sequencing data and approximately 84 million unique TCR sequences were included in an early release covering about 700 HLA-typed donors. The genetic ancestry cluster associated with self-reported Caucasian donors included 65% to 90% of the roughly 390 genotyped donors. The study aimed to test whether signatures of past pathogen exposure could be identified by cataloging public T cell receptors. Using immunosequencing, the study profiled T cell repertoires from fewer than 700 subjects and related those repertoires to cytomegalovirus serostatus. Besides the first cohort of 666 subjects, a separate validation cohort made up of around 120 different subjects was used. The study combined high-throughput TCR immunosequencing, statistical association of individual TCRs with disease status, and machine learning to predict cytomegalovirus infection status. In a later analysis, previously published TCR beta repertoires from 550 to 750 donors were re-analyzed and high-resolution HLA genotyping was added so that TCR occurrence patterns could be studied. Rather than drawing on any new phenotypic data, the later analysis identified candidate immune exposures from TCR beta sequences and the way those sequences occurred across donors. An earlier analysis of more than 450 of the donors used high-throughput TCR beta sequencing to judge whether each TCR beta V gene segment behaved as functional or pseudogenic. Donor age, sex, ethnicity and CMV serostatus were compiled alongside the repertoire data. A later genetic analysis used genome-wide SNP genotypes for about three fifths of the 666 donors, treating that subset as a discovery cohort. All discovery cohort repertoires had been generated on a single sequencing platform. Both class I and class II loci were covered by HLA typing, at four-digit resolution. The number of donors typed differed by locus, with 629-630 for A, B, C, DRB1 and DQB1, roughly 520 for DQA1, 600 to 610 for DPA1, and approximately 470 for DPB1. Because of strong linkage in the cohort, roughly five DR-DQ haplotypes were treated as single units for association and clustering. On average, roughly 250,000 unique TCR beta nucleotide sequences were sequenced per donor among 398 genotyped donors of the cohort, with roughly 19% of those sequences being non-productive. General study outcomes and caveats: The classifier was reported to diagnose cytomegalovirus status with high specificity and sensitivity in both the original and validation cohorts. A few of the identified cytomegalovirus-associated TCR beta chains were confirmed in vitro to be specific for cytomegalovirus antigens. According to a later genetic analysis, donors in an Asian-associated ancestry cluster had fewer N-insertions in productive TCRs than the approximately 650-donor mean. It was suggested by the authors that the approach could potentially be generalized to other disease states and immunological phenotypes. In this cohort, only TCR beta chains were sequenced, and detectable features were limited by the absence of alpha or paired-chain data. Most TCR sequences were observed very rarely across donors, whereas some public TCRs were present in many individuals. Because counts were too low, 15 to 20 rarely observed V segments, including chromosome 9 orphons, were excluded from the earlier analysis of roughly 580 of the donors. Strong co-occurrence of HLA alleles, especially DR and DQ, made assigning TCR associations to individual alleles difficult. Because some donors lacked HLA typing at each locus, the association tests relied only on the typed subset. Most CMV-associated TCR beta chains appeared to be HLA-restricted in a later analysis, and the HLA associations seemed to be driven largely by CMV exposure. A later analysis found that TCR association rates varied across HLA loci, with DRB1 alleles showing the most associated TCRs and HLA-C alleles the fewest. The presence/absence analyses assumed that sequencing depth was roughly uniform across donors, and that assumption may not be true. Some IMGT-functional V segments, including TRBV6-2 and TRBV6-3, could not be told apart with the 87-base-pair reads, so those segments were excluded. A later analysis reported that several top co-occurrence clusters appeared linked to parvovirus B19, influenza, CMV and Epstein-Barr virus. In an earlier analysis of 587 of the donors, most TCR beta V segments appeared in productive rearrangements about 87% or about 30% of the time, broadly matching IMGT annotations. A later analysis associated 16,951 TCR beta sequences with specific HLA alleles at a false discovery rate of 0.05. In a later genetic analysis, a missense DCLRE1C variant was associated with V-gene and J-gene trimming of TCR beta chains, and the association was replicated in an independent cohort. A cluster of highly shared sequence variants was judged likely to be a technical artifact of the sequencing pipeline. CMV serostatus was the only immune exposure information available for the cohort. A further reported finding was that TCR beta sequences accurately predicted the HLA-A and HLA-B alleles for most subjects in the first cohort. A later analysis found that HLA-associated TCR beta chains were more clonally expanded and had lower generation probabilities than equally common non-associated chains. In the study, approximately 150 TCR beta chains were listed as associated with cytomegalovirus. Linkage disequilibrium might explain the correlated functional status among segregating V segments, but an unknown experimental factor could not be excluded.

The cohort consisted of approximately 690 healthy bone marrow donors. All cohort members were sampled while nominally healthy, although unrecorded immune exposures were likely present. The donor tested CMV seronegative, placing the donor among the 352 seronegative members of the cohort. A peripheral blood sample was collected from each donor, and TCR beta sequencing was performed on peripheral blood mononuclear cells. The Qiagen DNeasy Blood Extraction Kit was used to extract genomic DNA from the blood cell samples. Worth noting for this clone: No antigen is known for it. Per-nucleotide qualities are absent, and no much larger clonotype sits a single base away.

There are 15 amino acids in the CDR3, from cysteine to phenylalanine inclusive. Only the CDR3 DNA is retained, 45 bases long and in frame from the first base. Based on the germline V gene, the CDR1 and CDR2 sequences are SGHTA and FQGNSA. From V the trimming removes 1 base and from J it removes 4 bases, while the gene matches leave 4 bases of the junction unaccounted for. Library preparation employed the immunoSEQ multiplex PCR assay. For the multiplex PCR, a mixture combining 60 forward primers for TCR Vbeta segments and 13 reverse primers for TCR Jbeta segments was used. The CDR3 region of rearranged TCR beta genes was amplified from genomic DNA by a multiplex PCR assay. The Illumina HiSeq System was used to sequence the amplified TCR beta libraries as 87-base-pair reads. Concerning the study's data processing: In a later analysis, about 80 million unique TCR beta chains were counted across the approximately 620 repertoires, and roughly 11 million of these chains were shared by at least two donors. Raw reads were error-corrected and collapsed into unique sequences by a nearest-neighbor algorithm in which closely related sequences were merged to remove PCR and sequencing errors. CDR3 sequences were aligned to IMGT reference sequences to assign V, D and J gene segments. For a sequence to be retained, at least a six-nucleotide match to both a V gene segment and a J gene segment was required. A rearrangement counted as productive if the CDR3 had no stop codons and remained in frame with V and J, and every other rearrangement counted as non-productive. Following IMGT convention, CDR3 was defined as the stretch from the second conserved V-encoded cysteine to the conserved J-encoded phenylalanine. Sequences without an unambiguous match to a single V gene segment were excluded from the earlier analysis of almost 600 of the donors. An earlier analysis of 587 of the donors called V segments functional above 56.7% productive rearrangements and segregating when the between-donor standard deviation exceeded 5%. To diagnose cytomegalovirus status from the catalog of TCR beta chain sequences, a statistical classification framework was built. V and J gene assignment, in a later analysis, came from comparing TCR nucleotide sequences with IMGT/GENE-DB human TR gene sequences. The TCRdist pipeline was used in a later analysis to assign CDR3 sequences and most-parsimonious VDJ recombination scenarios. In a later analysis, each TCR beta chain was defined by its CDR3 amino acid sequence together with its V-gene family, and reads without a unique V-gene family were excluded. To address suspected cross-contamination and a sequencing artifact, a later analysis removed roughly 640 highly shared, low-generation-probability nucleotide sequences. A later analysis calculated a clonal expansion index for each public chain from normalized within-repertoire ranks of inferred template counts. Generation probabilities in a later analysis came from a VDJ recombination model fitted to out-of-frame rearrangements, and those results were checked against IGoR. In a later analysis, hypergeometric tests were used to score TCR-TCR, TCR-HLA and TCR-CMV co-occurrence, with a repertoire-size bias correction applied to TCR pairs. False discovery rates were estimated in a later analysis by permuting HLA or CMV assignments 20 times. In a later analysis, co-occurring TCRs were grouped using DBSCAN, and TCRdist sequence similarity was added for clustering within HLA-allele-positive subsets. Repertoires with fewer than 30,000 or more than 120,000 public chains were left out of co-occurrence clustering, as were a handful of repertoires with anomalous nucleotide sharing. TCRdb took over this immuneACCESS table, retaining in-frame rearrangements with V and J assigned. Such tables are incomplete; in checked studies, under half of the missing clones stem from an unresolved V gene, and the remainder is unexplained. V, J and clone size derive from that table, while D and trimming were established from the DNA sequence. This sample lists approximately 200,000 clones; about three quarters were detected once. The ten largest clones represent around 1.8% of the sample.

Sequencing was performed on PBMCs. The chain is made from TRBV7-2 and TRBJ1-2, with 9 middle bases fitting TRBD1. The clonotype comes from a young man in good health and CMV-seronegative. The nucleotides read TGTGCCAGCAGCTTAGGACAGGGGGAGGGCTATGGCTACACCTTC. This is translated as CASSLGQGEGYGYTF.